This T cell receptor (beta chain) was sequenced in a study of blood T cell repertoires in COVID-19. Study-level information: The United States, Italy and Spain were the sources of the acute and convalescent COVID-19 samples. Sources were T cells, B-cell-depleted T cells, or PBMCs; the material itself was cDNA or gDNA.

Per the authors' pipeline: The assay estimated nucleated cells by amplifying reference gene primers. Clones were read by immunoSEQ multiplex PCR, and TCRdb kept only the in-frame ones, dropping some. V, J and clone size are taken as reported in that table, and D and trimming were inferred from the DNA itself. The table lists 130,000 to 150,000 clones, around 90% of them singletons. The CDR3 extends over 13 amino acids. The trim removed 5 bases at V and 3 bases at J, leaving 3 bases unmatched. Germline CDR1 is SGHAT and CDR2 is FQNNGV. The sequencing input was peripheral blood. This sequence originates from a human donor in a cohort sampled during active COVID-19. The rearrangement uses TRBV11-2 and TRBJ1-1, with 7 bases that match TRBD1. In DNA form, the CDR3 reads TGTGCCAGCAGCCGTACAGGGGACACTGAAGCTTTCTTT. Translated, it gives CASSRTGDTEAFF.